Listed here are 26 T cell receptor beta chains from one sample, sequenced in a study of cytotoxic CD8 clonotypes in ibrutinib-treated CLL. Some clones are missing from TCRdb's copy, which holds only in-frame ones; the method was immunoSEQ multiplex PCR. The sample shows roughly 220,000 clones, nearly 80% of them seen only once. The sequences come from PBMCs, collected after 12 months of ibrutinib treatment. Every receptor here comes from a human donor with chronic lymphocytic leukemia.

J is TRBJ2-7 and V is TRBV5-1; D could derive from TRBD1 or TRBD2 (5 bases each). The CDR3 has 15 amino acids. Trimming pared 1 base from V and 0 bases from J, leaving 11 bases between. In germline, CDR1 is SGHRS, CDR2 YFSETQ. The CDR3 spells CASSLYRGPSYEQYF. The CDR3 nucleotides read TGCGCCAGCAGCTTGTACCGGGGCCCCTCCTACGAGCAGTACTTC.

This rearrangement joins TRBV6-1 to TRBJ1-5, with D unclear. Germline loops: CDR1 MNHNS, CDR2 SASEGT. V was pared by 10 bases and J by 6 bases, with 19 bases between. This CDR3 is 14 amino acids long. The CDR3, as DNA: TGTGCCATCCAACGGGAGGTAGCGTTTCAGCCCCAGCATTTT. The encoded protein is CAIQREVAFQPQHF.

The chain combines TRBV6-1 with TRBJ2-2; tentatively, D is TRBD2 (6 bases). This CDR3 is 14 amino acids long. Germline V gives CDR1 MNHNS, CDR2 SASEGT. Deletions cut 1 base from V and 6 bases from J, with 9 bases between. This CDR3 reads CASSEVGGPGELFF. The CDR3 nucleotides read TGTGCCAGCAGTGAAGTGGGAGGTCCCGGGGAGCTGTTTTTT.

The chain is built from TRBV19 and TRBJ2-1; 16 nucleotides match TRBD2. The germline CDR1 and CDR2 sequences are LNHDA and SQIVND (reference sequence). The CDR3 has 17 amino acids. V was clipped by 4 bases and J by 6 bases; unmatched bases: 6. CDR3 DNA sequence: TGTGCCAGTAGTAGGGGACTAGCGGGAGGGCCGGTCAATGAGCAGTTCTTC. Protein product: CASSRGLAGGPVNEQFF.

As to this clone: Other DNA variants within this sample encode the same CDR3. The chain recombines TRBV4-1 with TRBJ2-7; a possible D gene is TRBD2 (7 bases). Germline CDR1 reads MGHRA; CDR2 reads YSYEKL. This CDR3 is built from 14 residues. V was clipped by 2 bases and J by 9 bases, with 17 bases between them. CDR3 DNA sequence: TGCGCCAGCAGCCAATCTACAGGGACTACGTGGCAGTACTTC. As protein: CASSQSTGTTWQYF.

This clone was picked up a small number of times. The CDR3 here is CASSFSASYTEAFF. The CDR3 DNA sequence: TGTGCCAGCAGCTTTTCGGCCAGCTACACTGAAGCTTTCTTT. The chain uses TRBV7-9 and TRBJ1-1; D ambiguous. Germline CDR1 is SEHNR and CDR2 is FQNEAQ (reference sequence). The CDR3 sequence is 14 residues long. V gave up 3 bases and J gave up 3 bases, with 11 bases separating them.

CDR3 coding DNA: TGCGCCAGCAGCCAAGATCCGATAGCGGGGGGGCCTGGCGGGGAGCTGTTTTTT. The encoded protein is CASSQDPIAGGPGGELFF. The rearrangement uses TRBV4-1 and TRBJ2-2, with 11 bases matching TRBD2. The CDR3 totals 18 residues. Germline V lookup: CDR1 MGHRA, CDR2 YSYEKL. J was trimmed by 7 bases and V by 0 bases; bases with no gene match: 10.

The chain uses TRBV4-1 and TRBJ1-2; D uncertain. The CDR3 length is 13 residues. V lost 0 bases and J lost 10, with 12 bases in between. Germline CDR1 MGHRA, CDR2 YSYEKL. CDR3 sequence: CASSQDRSGAYTF. DNA of the CDR3: TGCGCCAGCAGCCAAGATCGTAGTGGTGCCTACACCTTC.

This chain joins TRBV6-5 and TRBJ2-1; D not resolved. The CDR3 totals 13 residues. In germline, CDR1 is MNHEY, CDR2 SVGAGI. Trimming took 0 bases from V and 7 from J, leaving 7 bases between them. The CDR3: CASSYSSENEQFF. In DNA, the CDR3 is TGTGCCAGCAGTTACTCGAGTGAGAATGAGCAGTTCTTC.

The chain has TRBV7-9 and TRBJ1-1, with 9 bases that match TRBD1. J gave up 1 base and V 8 bases, and 5 bases lay outside the gene matches. The CDR3 sequence is 14 residues long. Germline lookup yields CDR1 SEHNR and CDR2 FQNEAQ (reference sequence). The CDR3 region has the DNA TGTGCCAGCGCACCACAGGGGGCGAACACTGAAGCTTTCTTT. Amino acid sequence: CASAPQGANTEAFF.

The chain carries TRBV9 and TRBJ1-2, with D unclear. V dropped 6 bases and J dropped 5 bases, with 11 bases sitting between them. The CDR3 contains 12 residues. Germline V gene sequence: CDR1 SGDLS, CDR2 YYNGEE. The CDR3 coding sequence is TGTGCCAGCAACGGGGATTCTTATGGCTACACCTTC. This sequence encodes CASNGDSYGYTF.

The genes are TRBV7-9 and TRBJ2-3, with 11 bases identical to TRBD2. The CDR3 consists of 15 residues. CDR1 and CDR2 (germline): SEHNR, FQNEAQ (reference sequence). Trimming removed 3 bases from V and 4 bases from J; junction bases left unmatched: 3. The CDR3: CASSLNSGRADTQYF. CDR3 DNA sequence: TGTGCCAGCAGCTTGAATAGCGGGAGGGCAGATACGCAGTATTTT.

The chain joins TRBV5-1 to TRBJ2-2, with 14 bases identical to TRBD2. Germline V gene sequence: CDR1 SGHRS, CDR2 YFSETQ. V shed 5 bases and J 1 base; nucleotides not matched to a gene: 7. The CDR3 consists of 18 residues. CDR3 bases: TGCGCCAGCAGGACGATGACTAGCGGGAGGGTGAACACCGGGGAGCTGTTTTTT. It yields the protein CASRTMTSGRVNTGELFF.

This chain connects TRBV5-6 to TRBJ1-5, with no clear D. Germline CDR1 reads SGHDT; CDR2 reads YYEEEE. The V gene lost 2 bases and the J gene lost 5 bases, with 11 bases spanning the gap. CDR3 length equals 14 residues. CDR3 DNA sequence: TGTGCCAGCAGCTTATTCCAGGTAGATCAGCCCCAGCATTTT. It translates to CASSLFQVDQPQHF.

This clone occurred a few times. The J gene is TRBJ1-4, the V gene TRBV25-1, with a possible D match to TRBD1 (6 bases). The V gene lost 7 bases and the J gene lost 2 bases, with 11 bases spanning the gap. Per the germline V gene, CDR1 is MGHDK and CDR2 is SYGVNS. This CDR3 contains 14 residues. In nucleotides, the CDR3 is TGTGCCAGCACGGAACAGGGTACTAATGAAAAACTGTTTTTT. Protein: CASTEQGTNEKLFF.

The chain couples TRBV18 to TRBJ1-4; TRBD1 might be the D (6 bases). V shed 3 bases and J shed 7 bases, with 18 bases lying between them. The CDR3 has 16 residues. The germline V gene encodes CDR1 KGHSH and CDR2 LQKENI. As DNA, the CDR3 is TGTGCCAGCTCACCTTACGCCGACAGGCAACTTGAAAAACTGTTTTTT. This gives the protein CASSPYADRQLEKLFF.

J is TRBJ2-3 and V is TRBV7-3; TRBD2 agrees at 8 bases. V trimming: 5 bases; J trimming: 0 bases; junction bases outside the gene matches: 4. CDR1 SGHTA and CDR2 FQGTGA come from the germline V gene. The CDR3 has 15 residues. This CDR3 reads CASSPSGGSTDTQYF. The CDR3 bases are TGTGCCAGCAGCCCAAGCGGGGGAAGCACAGATACGCAGTATTTT. Filled out from reference TRBV7-3 and TRBJ2-3, the complete variable domain reads GAGVSQTPSNKVTEKGKYVELRCDPISGHTALYWYRQSLGQGPEFLIYFQGTGAADDSGLPNDRFFAVRPEGSVSTLKIQRTERGDSAVYLCASSPSGGSTDTQYFGPGTRLTVL.

By proportion, this clone is medium-sized. J is TRBJ2-6 and V is TRBV4-2; the D gene is possibly TRBD2 (5 bases). Per the germline V gene, CDR1 is LGHNA and CDR2 is YNFKEQ. Trimming took off 0 bases at V and 2 bases at J, with 8 bases between the two ends. The CDR3 runs to 16 residues. This CDR3 is CASSQEWETGANVLTF. DNA of the CDR3: TGTGCCAGCAGCCAAGAGTGGGAGACTGGGGCCAACGTCCTGACTTTC.

The gene calls are TRBV21-1 and TRBJ2-7; the D segment call TRBD2 is taken from the table without a DNA check. TRBV21-1 is a listed pseudogene. There are 14 residues in the CDR3. CDR3 nucleotides: TGTGCCAGCAGCGGGGGGGCGGAGGACTACGAGCAGTACTTC. It yields the protein CASSGGAEDYEQYF.

About this clone: The same CDR3 can be traced to other DNA sequences in this sample. The chain couples TRBV18 to TRBJ2-7; 10 bases line up with TRBD1. Trimming removed 1 base from V and 7 bases from J; junction bases left unmatched: 1. Germline V gene sequence: CDR1 KGHSH, CDR2 LQKENI. CDR3 length equals 13 residues. The CDR3, as DNA: TGTGCCAGCTCACCACGGGACAGGGGAGAGCAGTACTTC. Its protein is CASSPRDRGEQYF.

This chain uses TRBV19 with TRBJ1-6, with a possible D match to TRBD1 (6 bases). Germline V gives CDR1 LNHDA, CDR2 SQIVND (reference sequence). The CDR3 sequence is 15 residues long. The V end lost 3 bases, the J end lost 10 bases, and 16 bases lay between the germline ends. CDR3 in amino acids: CASSMGQRISSPLHF. CDR3 nucleotides: TGTGCCAGTAGTATGGGACAAAGAATAAGCTCACCCCTCCACTTT.

The chain couples TRBV29-1 to TRBJ2-2, with D tentatively TRBD1 or TRBD2 (6 bases each). The V end lost 7 bases, the J end lost 1 base, and 16 bases lay between the germline ends. The CDR3 covers 15 residues. Germline CDR1 is SQVTM and CDR2 is ANQGSEA. As DNA, the CDR3 is TGCAGCGCCCTCCCCGGGGGCCTGAACACCGGGGAGCTGTTTTTT. Protein sequence: CSALPGGLNTGELFF.

In this sample, this clone turned up a few times. CDR3 in amino acids: CASSPGTTDNEQFF. CDR3 coding DNA: TGTGCCAGCAGTCCCGGGACTACCGACAATGAGCAGTTCTTC. The chain uses TRBV27 and TRBJ2-1; 7 nucleotides agree with TRBD2. V shed 5 bases and J 5 bases; nucleotides not matched to a gene: 6. Germline assignment: CDR1 MNHEY and CDR2 SMNVEV (reference sequence). The CDR3 is 14 residues long.

This rearrangement joins TRBV14 to TRBJ1-3; TRBD1 aligns across 7 bases. The CDR3 runs 15 residues. V lost 4 bases and J lost 0; bases outside the gene matches: 3. Germline assignment: CDR1 SGHDN and CDR2 FVKESK. DNA for the CDR3: TGTGCCAGCAGCCCCACAGGGGACTCTGGAAACACCATATATTTT. Protein sequence: CASSPTGDSGNTIYF. The variable domain in full, with the rest retrieved from reference TRBV14 and TRBJ1-3, is EAGVTQFPSHSVIEKGQTVTLRCDPISGHDNLYWYRRVMGKEIKFLLHFVKESKQDESGMPNNRFLAERTGGTYSTLKVQPAELEDSGVYFCASSPTGDSGNTIYFGEGSWLTVV.

This clone was seen a handful of times. This rearrangement joins TRBV19 to TRBJ1-5, with D unclear. This CDR3 region has 14 residues. The V end was cut by 2 bases, the J end by 5 bases, with 10 bases between. Germline values: CDR1 LNHDA, CDR2 SQIVND (reference sequence). The CDR3 region is CASSIQSSDQPQHF. In nucleotides, the CDR3 is TGTGCCAGTAGTATACAAAGTTCGGATCAGCCCCAGCATTTT.

The J gene is TRBJ2-2, the V gene TRBV4-1; D may be TRBD1 (5 bases). Trimming removed 7 bases at V and 7 bases at J, with 10 bases between. Looked up from germline, CDR1 is MGHRA and CDR2 is YSYEKL. This CDR3 has 12 amino acids. The CDR3 DNA follows: TGCGCCAGCAATCAGGGTTACGGGGAGCTGTTTTTT. This gives the protein CASNQGYGELFF.